Sequencing of this TCR beta chain was carried out in a study of blood T cell repertoires in COVID-19. At the level of the study: From the United States, Italy and Spain came samples of acute and convalescent COVID-19. Sources were T cells, B-cell-depleted T cells, or PBMCs; the material itself was cDNA or gDNA.

As processed by the authors: Quantification of nucleated cells was approximated via reference gene primer amplification. Repertoires were generated with immunoSEQ multiplex PCR, while TCRdb's copy carries only in-frame clones and drops some. V and J calls and clone size are as listed in that table; D and trimming were resolved from the DNA. The sample has about 310,000 clones; roughly 91% are singletons. The receptor was derived from a middle-aged man with active or convalescent COVID-19. Material for sequencing was peripheral blood.

CDR3 sequence reads: CASSPGGDLYEQYF. In DNA form, the CDR3 reads TGCGCCAGCAGCCCGGGAGGGGACCTCTACGAGCAGTACTTC. This chain joins TRBV5-1 and TRBJ2-7, with 8 nucleotides matching TRBD2. Germline V gene lookup returns CDR1 SGHRS and CDR2 YFSETQ. Unmatched junction bases numbered 6, after V lost 4 bases and J lost 3 bases. CDR3 length: 14 amino acids.